A selection of T cell receptor beta chains follows, all from one sample in a study of T-cell memory formation after mild COVID-19. MiXCR, applied by TCRdb to the 5' RACE reads, yields one record per CDR3 protein. The sample includes around 340,000 distinct CDR3 sequences, around a fifth seen only once; the top ten take around 13%. The sequenced sample was PBMCs or a T cell subset sorted from them (not recorded which). Source of these receptors: an adult woman who had mild COVID-19 (a few samples of this study predate the infection). Cell type and time point are not known. CDR3s include the opening cysteine and the closing phenylalanine or tryptophan. D genes are given only for firm matches. Some rows mark clone size as missing; the rest say once, few, many or name a class of expanded clone.

d_call	clone_size	v_call	j_call	cdr3_aa	cdr3_nt
TRBD1	few	TRBV4-2	TRBJ1-1	CASSQDGQGVVTEAFF	TGTGCCAGCAGCCAAGATGGACAGGGGGTTGTCACTGAAGCTTTCTTT
-	-	TRBV4-3	TRBJ2-1	CASSQAPSSADEQFF	TGCGCCAGCAGCCAAGCCCCCTCTAGCGCCGATGAGCAGTTCTTC
TRBD1	few	TRBV6-2/TRBV6-3	TRBJ2-7	CASSYSSTGTGAYEQYF	TGTGCCAGCAGTTACTCATCGACCGGGACAGGGGCCTACGAGCAGTACTTC
TRBD2	few	TRBV14	TRBJ2-1	CASSQGILAGNEQFF	TGTGCCAGCAGCCAAGGTATTCTAGCGGGAAATGAGCAGTTCTTC
-	few	TRBV3-1	TRBJ2-3	CASSQERKSTDTQYF	TGTGCCAGCAGCCAAGAGCGGAAAAGCACAGATACGCAGTATTTT
-	many	TRBV5-1	TRBJ2-2	CASSRNRDSSNTGELFF	TGCGCCAGCAGCCGCAACCGGGACTCGTCGAACACCGGGGAGCTGTTTTTT
-	few	TRBV18	TRBJ2-1	CASSPQQGRNEQFF	TGTGCCAGCTCACCACAACAGGGGAGGAATGAGCAGTTCTTC
TRBD2	-	TRBV7-8	TRBJ2-7	CASSLAQTSGTGYEQYF	TGTGCCAGCAGCTTAGCACAGACTAGCGGGACCGGATACGAGCAGTACTTC
TRBD1	-	TRBV4-2	TRBJ1-2	CASSQDRGRVYGYTF	TGTGCCAGCAGCCAAGACAGGGGGCGCGTCTATGGCTACACCTTC
-	-	TRBV5-1	TRBJ2-5	CASSWSDTDLGPETQYF	TGCGCCAGCAGCTGGTCTGATACGGACCTAGGACCGGAGACCCAGTACTTC
TRBD1	-	TRBV7-9	TRBJ2-2	CASSRQGRVGELFF	TGTGCCAGCAGCCGACAGGGAAGGGTCGGGGAGCTGTTTTTT
-	-	TRBV11-2	TRBJ2-4	CASSLGPEARNIQYF	TGTGCCAGCAGCTTAGGGCCGGAGGCCAGGAACATTCAGTACTTC
TRBD2	few	TRBV12-3/TRBV12-4	TRBJ2-1	CASRIAGTSYNEQFF	TGTGCCAGCAGAATCGCGGGGACTAGTTACAATGAGCAGTTCTTC
-	-	TRBV20-1	TRBJ1-6	CSASQGGNSPLHF	TGCAGTGCTAGTCAGGGCGGGAATTCACCCCTCCACTTT
TRBD1	-	TRBV29-1	TRBJ2-3	CSAGDRGLTDTQYF	TGCAGCGCCGGGGACAGAGGCCTGACAGATACGCAGTATTTT
TRBD2	few	TRBV9	TRBJ2-3	CASSVSVLAGSTDTQYF	TGTGCCAGCAGCGTATCCGTACTAGCGGGGAGCACAGATACGCAGTATTTT
TRBD1	-	TRBV24-1	TRBJ2-7	CATGTGLGEQYF	TGTGCCACCGGGACAGGGCTTGGCGAGCAGTACTTC
-	few	TRBV5-5	TRBJ1-2	CASSLVVTAYGYTF	TGTGCCAGCAGCTTGGTGGTGACGGCCTATGGCTACACCTTC
TRBD2	-	TRBV7-8	TRBJ2-3	CASSLRTSGITDTQYF	TGTGCCAGCAGCCTCCGGACTAGCGGAATCACAGATACGCAGTATTTT
-	once	TRBV11-3	TRBJ2-5	CASSLDPSETQYF	TGTGCCAGCAGCTTAGATCCTTCGGAGACCCAGTACTTC
-	-	TRBV11-3	TRBJ2-7	CASSLVLDAGGQYF	TGTGCCAGCAGCTTAGTCCTCGACGCAGGTGGGCAGTACTTC
-	few	TRBV14	TRBJ1-6	CASSQAPLSAYNSPLHF	TGTGCCAGCAGCCAAGCCCCACTGAGTGCCTATAATTCACCCCTCCACTTT
TRBD1	-	TRBV5-4	TRBJ2-1	CASSLPGHRGNNEQFF	TGTGCCAGCAGTTTACCCGGACACAGGGGGAACAATGAGCAGTTCTTC
-	few	TRBV4-2	TRBJ1-2	CASSQDIAGYANYGYTF	TGTGCCAGCAGCCAAGATATCGCAGGCTACGCTAACTATGGCTACACCTTC
-	-	TRBV5-4	TRBJ1-1	CASSLGHRSSYTEAFF	TGTGCCAGCAGCTTGGGACACAGATCAAGCTACACTGAAGCTTTCTTT
TRBD1	-	TRBV7-2	TRBJ2-3	CASSPRDRGKDTQYF	TGTGCCAGCAGCCCCCGGGACAGGGGGAAAGATACGCAGTATTTT